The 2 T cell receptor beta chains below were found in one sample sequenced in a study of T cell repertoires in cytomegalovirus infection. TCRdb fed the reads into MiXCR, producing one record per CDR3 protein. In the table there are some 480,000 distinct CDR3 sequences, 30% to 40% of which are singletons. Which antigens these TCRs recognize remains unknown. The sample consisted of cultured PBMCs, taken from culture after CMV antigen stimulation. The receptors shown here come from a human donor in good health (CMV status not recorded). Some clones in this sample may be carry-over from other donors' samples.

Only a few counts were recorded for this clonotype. The CDR3 nucleotides are TGTGCCACCAGCAAACTCTCCGGGACACCCAAGGGAGCCGGGGAGCTGTTTTTT. It translates to CATSKLSGTPKGAGELFF. The gene calls are TRBV15 and TRBJ2-2, with D tentatively TRBD1 (6 bases). The V gene lost 4 bases and the J gene lost 6 bases, with 24 bases spanning the gap. The CDR3 spans 18 residues. CDR1 LNHNV and CDR2 YYDKDF come from the germline V gene (reference sequence).

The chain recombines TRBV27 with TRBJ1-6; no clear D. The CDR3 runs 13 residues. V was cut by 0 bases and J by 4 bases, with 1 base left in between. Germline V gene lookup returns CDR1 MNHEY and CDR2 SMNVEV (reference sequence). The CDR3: CASSLSYNSPLHF. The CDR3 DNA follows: TGTGCCAGCAGTTTATCGTATAATTCACCCCTCCACTTT.